This T cell receptor beta chain was retrieved from a study of response to subunit inactivated influenza vaccine. This CDR3 comprises 14 residues. Germline CDR1 MNHEY, CDR2 SVGEGT. Trimming removed 5 bases at V and 4 bases at J, with 15 bases between. As to this clonotype: The antigen remains undetermined.

TCRdb ran MiXCR on the RT-PCR reads and lists one entry per CDR3 protein. The sample carries about 530,000 distinct CDR3 sequences, 10% to 15% recorded once. The study, taken as a whole, reports: Few additional T cells are recruited per seasonal influenza vaccination, authors suggested.

The sample in question was PBMCs from blood, obtained about 6 weeks after vaccination. The chain employs TRBV6-2 or TRBV6-3 and TRBJ2-7, with D perhaps assigned TRBD1 or TRBD2 (5 bases each). The source is a middle-aged man who received an inactivated influenza vaccine. In nucleotides, the CDR3 is TGTGCCAGCAGTACCGGGGACGGGAAATACGAGCAGTACTTC. It specifies CASSTGDGKYEQYF.